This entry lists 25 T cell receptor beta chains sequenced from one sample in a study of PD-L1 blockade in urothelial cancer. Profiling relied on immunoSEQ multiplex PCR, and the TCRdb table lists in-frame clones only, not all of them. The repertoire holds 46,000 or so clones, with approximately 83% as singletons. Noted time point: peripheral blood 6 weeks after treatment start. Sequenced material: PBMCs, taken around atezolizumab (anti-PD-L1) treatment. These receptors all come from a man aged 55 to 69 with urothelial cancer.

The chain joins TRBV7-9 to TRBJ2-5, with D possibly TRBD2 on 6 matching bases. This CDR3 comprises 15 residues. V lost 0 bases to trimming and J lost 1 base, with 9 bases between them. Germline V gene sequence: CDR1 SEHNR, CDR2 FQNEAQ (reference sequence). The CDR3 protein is CASSLAGRGQETQYF. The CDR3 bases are TGTGCCAGCAGCTTAGCCGGGCGGGGCCAAGAGACCCAGTACTTC.

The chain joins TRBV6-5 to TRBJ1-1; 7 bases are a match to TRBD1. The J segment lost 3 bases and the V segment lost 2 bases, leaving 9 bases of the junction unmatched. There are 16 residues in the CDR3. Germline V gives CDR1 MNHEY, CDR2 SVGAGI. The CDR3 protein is CASSYATGTVYTEAFF. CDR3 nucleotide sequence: TGTGCCAGCAGTTACGCAACCGGGACAGTGTACACTGAAGCTTTCTTT.

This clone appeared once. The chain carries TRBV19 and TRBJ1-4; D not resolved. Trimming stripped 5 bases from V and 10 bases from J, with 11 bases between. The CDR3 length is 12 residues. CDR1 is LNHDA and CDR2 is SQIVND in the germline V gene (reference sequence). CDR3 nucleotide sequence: TGTGCCAGTAGTCCACTAATGGGAAAACTGTTTTTT. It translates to CASSPLMGKLFF.

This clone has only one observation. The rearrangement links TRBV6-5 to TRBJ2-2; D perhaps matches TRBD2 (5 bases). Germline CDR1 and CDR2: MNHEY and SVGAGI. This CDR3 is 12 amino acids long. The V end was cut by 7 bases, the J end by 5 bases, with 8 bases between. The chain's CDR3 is CASTTGTGELFF. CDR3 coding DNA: TGTGCCAGCACGACGGGAACCGGGGAGCTGTTTTTT.

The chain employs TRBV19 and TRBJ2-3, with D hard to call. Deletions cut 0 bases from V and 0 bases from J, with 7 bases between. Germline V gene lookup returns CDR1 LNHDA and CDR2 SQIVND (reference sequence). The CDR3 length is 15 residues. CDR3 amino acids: CASSIEGSSTDTQYF. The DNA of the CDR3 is TGTGCCAGTAGTATAGAGGGCTCGAGCACAGATACGCAGTATTTT.

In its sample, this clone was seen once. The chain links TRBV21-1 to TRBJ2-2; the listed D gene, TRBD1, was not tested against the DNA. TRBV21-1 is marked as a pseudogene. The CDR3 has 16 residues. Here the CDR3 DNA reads TGTGCCAGCAGCTTGGTCCAGGGGGCCCACACCGGGGAGCTGTTTTTT. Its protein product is CASSLVQGAHTGELFF.

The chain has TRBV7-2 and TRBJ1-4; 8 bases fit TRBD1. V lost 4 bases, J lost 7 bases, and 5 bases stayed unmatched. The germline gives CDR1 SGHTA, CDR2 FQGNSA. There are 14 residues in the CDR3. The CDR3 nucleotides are TGTGCCAGCAGCTACGGACAGGGCTTTGAAAAACTGTTTTTT. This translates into CASSYGQGFEKLFF.

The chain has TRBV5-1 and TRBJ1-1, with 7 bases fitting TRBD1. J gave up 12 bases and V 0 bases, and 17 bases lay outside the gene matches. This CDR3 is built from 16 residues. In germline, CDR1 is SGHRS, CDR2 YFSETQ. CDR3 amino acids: CASSLAAVSTTGAPFF. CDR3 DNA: TGCGCCAGCAGCTTGGCGGCCGTCAGCACCACAGGGGCACCTTTCTTT.

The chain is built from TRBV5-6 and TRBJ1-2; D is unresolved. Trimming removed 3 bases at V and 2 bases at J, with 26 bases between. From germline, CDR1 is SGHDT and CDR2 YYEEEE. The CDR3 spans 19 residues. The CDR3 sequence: CASSSLRHSSGSGNYGYTF. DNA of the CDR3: TGTGCCAGCAGCTCCCTTCGACATTCCTCCGGGAGTGGGAACTATGGCTACACCTTC.

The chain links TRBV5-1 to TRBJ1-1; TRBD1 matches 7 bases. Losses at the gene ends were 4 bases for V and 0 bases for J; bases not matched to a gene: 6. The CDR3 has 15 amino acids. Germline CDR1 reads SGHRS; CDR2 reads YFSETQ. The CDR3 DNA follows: TGCGCCAGCAGCGGGGGACAGCGCATGAACACTGAAGCTTTCTTT. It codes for CASSGGQRMNTEAFF. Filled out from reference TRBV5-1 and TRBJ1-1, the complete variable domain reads KAGVTQTPRYLIKTRGQQVTLSCSPISGHRSVSWYQQTPGQGLQFLFEYFSETQRNKGNFPGRFSGRQFSNSRSEMNVSTLELGDSALYLCASSGGQRMNTEAFFGQGTRLTVV.

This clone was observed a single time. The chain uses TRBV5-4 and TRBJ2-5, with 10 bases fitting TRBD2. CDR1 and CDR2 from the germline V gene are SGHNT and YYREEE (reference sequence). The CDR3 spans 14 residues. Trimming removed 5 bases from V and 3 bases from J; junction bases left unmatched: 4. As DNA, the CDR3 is TGTGCCAGCAGACCAGGACTAGCGGAAGAGACCCAGTACTTC. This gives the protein CASRPGLAEETQYF.

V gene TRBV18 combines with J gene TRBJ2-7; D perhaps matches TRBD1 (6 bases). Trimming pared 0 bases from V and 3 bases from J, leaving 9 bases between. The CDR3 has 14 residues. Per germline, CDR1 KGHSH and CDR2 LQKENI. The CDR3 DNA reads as TGTGCCAGCTCACCACCGGGACAAAACTACGAGCAGTACTTC. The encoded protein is CASSPPGQNYEQYF.

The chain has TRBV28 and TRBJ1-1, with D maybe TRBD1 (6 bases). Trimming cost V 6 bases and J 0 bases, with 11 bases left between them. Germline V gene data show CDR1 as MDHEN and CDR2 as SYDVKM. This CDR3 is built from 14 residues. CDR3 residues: CASSFDRLNTEAFF. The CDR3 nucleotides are TGTGCCAGCAGCTTCGACAGGTTGAACACTGAAGCTTTCTTT.

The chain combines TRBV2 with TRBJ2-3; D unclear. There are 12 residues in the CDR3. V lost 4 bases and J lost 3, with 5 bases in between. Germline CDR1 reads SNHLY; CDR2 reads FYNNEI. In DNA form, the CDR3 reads TGTGCCAGCAGTGTAACTACAGATACGCAGTATTTT. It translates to CASSVTTDTQYF.

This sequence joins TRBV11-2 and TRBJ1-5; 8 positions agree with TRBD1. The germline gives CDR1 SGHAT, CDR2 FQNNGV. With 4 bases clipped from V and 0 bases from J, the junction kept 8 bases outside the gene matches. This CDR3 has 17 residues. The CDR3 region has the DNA TGTGCCAGCAGCTCCGGACAGGGAGGATATAGCAATCAGCCCCAGCATTTT. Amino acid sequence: CASSSGQGGYSNQPQHF.

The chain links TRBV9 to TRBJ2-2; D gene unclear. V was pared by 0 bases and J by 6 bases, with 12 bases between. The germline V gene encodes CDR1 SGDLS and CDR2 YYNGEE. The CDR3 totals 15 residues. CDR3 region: CASSVGRSSAGELFF. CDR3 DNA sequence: TGTGCCAGCAGCGTAGGACGGAGTAGTGCCGGGGAGCTGTTTTTT.

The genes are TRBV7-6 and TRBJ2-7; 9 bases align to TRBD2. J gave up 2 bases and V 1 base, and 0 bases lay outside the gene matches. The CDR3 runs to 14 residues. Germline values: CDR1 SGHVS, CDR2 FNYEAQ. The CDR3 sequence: CASSLGGGAYEQYF. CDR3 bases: TGTGCCAGCAGCTTAGGCGGGGGGGCCTACGAGCAGTACTTC.

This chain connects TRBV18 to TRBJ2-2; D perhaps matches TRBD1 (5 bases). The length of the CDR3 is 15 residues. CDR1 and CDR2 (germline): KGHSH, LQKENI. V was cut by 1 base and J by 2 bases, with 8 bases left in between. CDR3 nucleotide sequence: TGTGCCAGCTCACCACAGGGGCAAAACACCGGGGAGCTGTTTTTT. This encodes CASSPQGQNTGELFF.

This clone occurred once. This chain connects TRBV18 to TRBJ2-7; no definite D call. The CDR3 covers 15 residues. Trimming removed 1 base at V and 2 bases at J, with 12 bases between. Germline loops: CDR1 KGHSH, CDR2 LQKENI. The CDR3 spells CASSPRGPATYEQYF. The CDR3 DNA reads TGTGCCAGCTCACCACGAGGTCCGGCAACCTACGAGCAGTACTTC.

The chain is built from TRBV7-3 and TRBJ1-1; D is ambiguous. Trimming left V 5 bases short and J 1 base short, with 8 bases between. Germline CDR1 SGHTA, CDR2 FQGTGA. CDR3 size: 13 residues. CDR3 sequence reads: CASSVNRNTEAFF. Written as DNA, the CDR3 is TGTGCCAGCAGCGTAAACAGGAACACTGAAGCTTTCTTT.

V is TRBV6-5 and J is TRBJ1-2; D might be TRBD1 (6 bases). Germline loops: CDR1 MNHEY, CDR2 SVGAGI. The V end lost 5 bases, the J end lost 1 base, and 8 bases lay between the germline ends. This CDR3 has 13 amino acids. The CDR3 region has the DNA TGTGCCAGCAGTAAGGACAGTAACTATGGCTACACCTTC. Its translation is CASSKDSNYGYTF.

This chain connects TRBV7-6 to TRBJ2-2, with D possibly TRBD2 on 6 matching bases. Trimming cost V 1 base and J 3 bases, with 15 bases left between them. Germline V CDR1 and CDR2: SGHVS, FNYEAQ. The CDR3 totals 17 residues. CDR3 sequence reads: CASSLGAGLTYTGELFF. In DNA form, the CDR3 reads TGTGCCAGCAGCTTAGGGGCGGGACTGACCTACACCGGGGAGCTGTTTTTT.

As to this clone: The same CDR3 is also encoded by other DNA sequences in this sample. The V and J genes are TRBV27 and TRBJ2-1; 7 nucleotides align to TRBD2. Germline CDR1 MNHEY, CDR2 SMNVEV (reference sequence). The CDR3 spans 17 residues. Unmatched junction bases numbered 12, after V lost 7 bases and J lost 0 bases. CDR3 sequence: CASTSTQRGSSYNEQFF. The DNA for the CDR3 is TGTGCCAGCACTTCGACCCAGCGGGGCAGCTCCTACAATGAGCAGTTCTTC.

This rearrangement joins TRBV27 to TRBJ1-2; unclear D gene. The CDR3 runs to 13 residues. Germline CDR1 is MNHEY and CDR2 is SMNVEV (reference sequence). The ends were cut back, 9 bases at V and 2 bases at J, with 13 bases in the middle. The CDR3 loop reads CARMNGGNYGYTF. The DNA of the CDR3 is TGTGCCAGGATGAACGGAGGCAACTATGGCTACACCTTC.

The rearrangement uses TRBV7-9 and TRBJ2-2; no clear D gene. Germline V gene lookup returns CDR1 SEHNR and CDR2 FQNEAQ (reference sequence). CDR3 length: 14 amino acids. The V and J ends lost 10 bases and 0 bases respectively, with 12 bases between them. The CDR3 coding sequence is TGTGCCACCACCCGGGTTACGAACACCGGGGAGCTGTTTTTT. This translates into CATTRVTNTGELFF.